This passage covers 2 T cell receptor beta chains from one sample sequenced in a study of blood T cell repertoires in COVID-19. Profiling relied on immunoSEQ multiplex PCR, and the TCRdb table lists in-frame clones only, not all of them. There are tens of thousands of clones in the sample; 84% occur only once, and around 10% lies in the top ten. Sequences were obtained from peripheral blood. The receptors shown here come from a man aged 80 or over with COVID-19, enrolled during active disease.

The chain carries TRBV4-3 and TRBJ2-2; 10 bases map to TRBD2. V lost 3 bases and J lost 0; bases outside the gene matches: 4. There are 17 residues in the CDR3. Germline lookup yields CDR1 LGHNA and CDR2 YSLEER. For the CDR3, the DNA is TGCGCCAGCAGCCATCAAGCGGGGGGGTCGAACACCGGGGAGCTGTTTTTT. This encodes CASSHQAGGSNTGELFF.

The chain combines TRBV5-4 with TRBJ1-1, with D possibly matching TRBD1 (5 bases). CDR3 length: 15 amino acids. Germline V CDR1 and CDR2: SGHNT, YYREEE (reference sequence). Between the trimmed V and J ends, which lost 0 bases and 3 bases, there was a span of 12 bases. In nucleotides, the CDR3 is TGTGCCAGCAGCTTGGATGGGCGGGGCGACACTGAAGCTTTCTTT. Protein: CASSLDGRGDTEAFF.